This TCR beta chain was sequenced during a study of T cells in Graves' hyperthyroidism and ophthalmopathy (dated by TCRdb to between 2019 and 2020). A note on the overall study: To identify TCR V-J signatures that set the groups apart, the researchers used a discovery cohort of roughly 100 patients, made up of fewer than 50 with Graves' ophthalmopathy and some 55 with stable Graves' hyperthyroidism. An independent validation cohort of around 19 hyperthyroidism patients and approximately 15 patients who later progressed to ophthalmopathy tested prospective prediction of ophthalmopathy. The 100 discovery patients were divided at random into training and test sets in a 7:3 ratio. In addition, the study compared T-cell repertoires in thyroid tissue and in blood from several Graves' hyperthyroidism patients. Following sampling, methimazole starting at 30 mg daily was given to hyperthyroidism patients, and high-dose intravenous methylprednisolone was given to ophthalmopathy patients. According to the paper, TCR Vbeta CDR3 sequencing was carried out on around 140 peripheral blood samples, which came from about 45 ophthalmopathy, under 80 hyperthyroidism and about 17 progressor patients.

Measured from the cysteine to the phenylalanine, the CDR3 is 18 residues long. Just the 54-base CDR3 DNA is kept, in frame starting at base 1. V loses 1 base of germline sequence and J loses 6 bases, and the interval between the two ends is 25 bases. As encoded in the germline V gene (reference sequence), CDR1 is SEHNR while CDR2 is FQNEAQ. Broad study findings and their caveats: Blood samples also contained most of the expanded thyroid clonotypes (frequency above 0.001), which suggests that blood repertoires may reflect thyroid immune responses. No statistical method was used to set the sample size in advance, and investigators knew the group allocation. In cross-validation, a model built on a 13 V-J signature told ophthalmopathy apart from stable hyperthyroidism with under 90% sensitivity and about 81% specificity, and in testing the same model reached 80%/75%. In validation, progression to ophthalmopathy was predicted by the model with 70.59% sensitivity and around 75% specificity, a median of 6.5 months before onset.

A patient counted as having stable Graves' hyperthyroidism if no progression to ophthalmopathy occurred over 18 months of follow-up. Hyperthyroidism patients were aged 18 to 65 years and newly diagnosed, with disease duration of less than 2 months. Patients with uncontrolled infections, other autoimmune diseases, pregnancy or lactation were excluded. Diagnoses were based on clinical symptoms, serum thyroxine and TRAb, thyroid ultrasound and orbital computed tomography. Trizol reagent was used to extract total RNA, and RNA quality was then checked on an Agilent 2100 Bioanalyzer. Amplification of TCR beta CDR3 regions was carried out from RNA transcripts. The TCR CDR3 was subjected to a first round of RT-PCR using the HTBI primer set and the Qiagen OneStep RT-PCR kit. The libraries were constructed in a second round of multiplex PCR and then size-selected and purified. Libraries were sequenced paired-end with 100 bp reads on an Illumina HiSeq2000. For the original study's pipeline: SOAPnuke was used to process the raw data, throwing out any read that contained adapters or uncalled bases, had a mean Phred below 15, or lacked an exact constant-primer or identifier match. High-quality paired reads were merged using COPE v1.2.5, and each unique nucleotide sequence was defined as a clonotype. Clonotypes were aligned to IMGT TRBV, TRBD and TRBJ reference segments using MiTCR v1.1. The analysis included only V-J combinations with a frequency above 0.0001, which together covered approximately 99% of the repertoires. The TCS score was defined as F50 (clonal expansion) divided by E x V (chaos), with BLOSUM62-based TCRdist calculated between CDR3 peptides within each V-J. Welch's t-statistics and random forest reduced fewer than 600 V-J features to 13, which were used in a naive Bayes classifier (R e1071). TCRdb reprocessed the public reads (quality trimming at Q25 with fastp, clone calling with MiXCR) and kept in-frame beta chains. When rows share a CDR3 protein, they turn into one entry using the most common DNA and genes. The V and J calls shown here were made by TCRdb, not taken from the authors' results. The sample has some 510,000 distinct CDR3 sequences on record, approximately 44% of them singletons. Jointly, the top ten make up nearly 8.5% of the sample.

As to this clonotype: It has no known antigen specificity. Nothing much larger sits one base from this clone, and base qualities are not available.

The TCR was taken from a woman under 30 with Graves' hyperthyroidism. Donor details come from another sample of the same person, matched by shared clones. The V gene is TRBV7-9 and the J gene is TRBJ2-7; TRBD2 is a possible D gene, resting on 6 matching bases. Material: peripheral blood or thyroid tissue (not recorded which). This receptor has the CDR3 CASSLVVGGYSEGGEQYF. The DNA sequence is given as TGTGCCAGCAGCTTAGTAGTTGGGGGGTACAGCGAGGGCGGCGAGCAGTACTTC.